This T cell receptor beta chain was recorded in a study of OX40 agonist ivuxolimab in advanced cancers. On the study more broadly: Checkpoint inhibitors had been given previously to around 38% of patients.

V lost 2 bases and J lost 6, with 10 bases in between. Per the germline V gene, CDR1 is MGHRA and CDR2 is YSYEKL. The CDR3 consists of 14 residues. This table comes from immunoSEQ multiplex PCR, and its TCRdb copy is limited to in-frame clones, with some not included. The sample holds tens of thousands of clones, over 80% seen once. This rearrangement joins TRBV4-1 to TRBJ2-2, with D possibly TRBD2 on 7 matching bases. This receptor was taken from an adult with an advanced solid tumor such as melanoma, head and neck, liver or kidney cancer. The material sequenced was CD4+ or CD8+ T cells sorted from blood, taken in a trial of the OX40 agonist ivuxolimab. CDR3 region: CASSQPGGAGELFF. The CDR3 region has the DNA TGCGCCAGCAGCCAACCGGGGGGCGCCGGGGAGCTGTTTTTT.